The 20 T cell receptor beta chains reported below all come from one sample, sequenced in a study of T cell repertoires in cytomegalovirus infection. TCRdb re-called the reads with MiXCR, one entry per CDR3 protein. The repertoire has around 350,000 distinct CDR3 sequences, 15% to 20% of them found once; the top ten carry 7.5% to 9%. The sequenced material came from PBMCs. These receptors all stem from a human donor in good health (CMV status not recorded). Some clones in this sample may be carry-over from other donors' samples.

In the case of this clonotype: A much larger clone differs from this one at a single base, so this may be a read error. The rearrangement uses TRBV27 and TRBJ2-7, with TRBD1 identical over 8 bases. CDR3 length: 15 residues. Germline assignment: CDR1 MNHEY and CDR2 SMNVEV (reference sequence). V was clipped by 2 bases and J by 6 bases; unmatched bases: 9. The CDR3 DNA is TGTGCCAGCAGTTTACCCTGGGACAGGATCTGCGAGCAGTACTTC. Its translation: CASSLPWDRICEQYF.

This chain joins TRBV19 and TRBJ2-5, with D hard to call. The CDR3 runs 13 residues. Per the germline V gene, CDR1 is LNHDA and CDR2 is SQIVND (reference sequence). Trimming stripped 5 bases from V and 2 bases from J, with 9 bases between. The CDR3, as DNA: TGTGCCAGTAGTGCTCTGAGGCAAGAGACCCAGTACTTC. As protein: CASSALRQETQYF. The full variable domain, in which reference TRBV19 and TRBJ2-5 provide the parts outside the CDR3, is DGGITQSPKYLFRKEGQNVTLSCEQNLNHDAMYWYRQDPGQGLRLIYYSQIVNDFQKGDIAEGYSVSREKKESFPLTVTSAQKNPTAFYLCASSALRQETQYFGPGTRLLVL.

V is TRBV4-2 and J is TRBJ1-2; D uncertain. V was pared by 4 bases and J by 1 base, with 16 bases between. The germline V gene encodes CDR1 LGHNA and CDR2 YNFKEQ. There are 16 residues in the CDR3. DNA of the CDR3: TGTGCCAGCAGCCCATCCTCCCCAGTTAATAACTATGGCTACACCTTC. Its translation is CASSPSSPVNNYGYTF.

J is TRBJ2-1 and V is TRBV11-3; the D gene is possibly TRBD2 (5 bases). Trimming stripped 5 bases from V and 12 bases from J, with 17 bases between. CDR1 and CDR2 (germline): SGHNT, YENEEA. The CDR3 extends over 13 amino acids. The CDR3 is CASSLTDSRGQFF. DNA of the CDR3: TGTGCCAGCAGCCTCACGGACTCCCGCGGGCAGTTCTTC.

With regard to this clonotype: A much bigger clone sits one base away, suggesting this may be a read error. The chain is built from TRBV7-2 and TRBJ2-7, with D possibly called TRBD1 or TRBD2 (7 bases each). The CDR3 covers 13 residues. CDR1 and CDR2 from the germline V gene are SGHTA and FQGNSA. CDR3: CASSFQGDYGQYF. In DNA, the CDR3 is TGTGCCAGCAGCTTCCAGGGGGACTACGGGCAGTACTTC.

This clonotype was seen only a few times. This chain links TRBV2 with TRBJ2-7; D is unclear. V gave up 7 bases and J gave up 2 bases, with 15 bases separating them. This CDR3 region has 14 residues. Per the germline V gene, CDR1 is SNHLY and CDR2 is FYNNEI. The CDR3 sequence is CASTARPGPYEQYF. The DNA of the CDR3 is TGTGCCAGCACCGCTCGTCCGGGTCCCTACGAGCAGTACTTC.

At least ten counts were recorded for this clonotype. This chain links TRBV7-2 with TRBJ2-5, with D unclear. CDR1 and CDR2 from the germline V gene are SGHTA and FQGNSA. This CDR3 region has 13 residues. The ends were cut back, 1 base at V and 6 bases at J, with 9 bases in the middle. The CDR3 reads CASSLDVMKTQYF. The CDR3 bases are TGTGCCAGCAGCTTAGATGTCATGAAGACCCAGTACTTC.

As to this clonotype: A much bigger clone sits one base away, suggesting this may be a read error. The chain couples TRBV7-4 to TRBJ2-7; D might be TRBD2 (5 bases). Germline assignment: CDR1 SGHVT and CDR2 SQSDAQ. This CDR3 has 17 amino acids. Trimming took 5 bases from V and 2 from J, leaving 22 bases between them. The CDR3, as DNA: TGTGCCAGCAGCCACATAGCGTGGGCAAGGCAAACCTACGAGCAGTACTTC. Translated, it gives CASSHIAWARQTYEQYF.

The chain recombines TRBV7-9 with TRBJ2-6, with D possibly being TRBD1 (6 bases). The CDR3 has 18 residues. The germline V gene encodes CDR1 SEHNR and CDR2 FQNEAQ (reference sequence). Trimming removed 5 bases from V and 0 bases from J, with 17 bases in between. CDR3 in amino acids: CASSGGSEAPSGANVLTF. DNA for the CDR3: TGTGCCAGCAGCGGGGGCTCGGAGGCCCCCTCTGGGGCCAACGTCCTGACTTTC.

There are many counts of this clonotype. The rearrangement links TRBV6-2 or TRBV6-3 to TRBJ1-5; 8 bases match TRBD1. The germline CDR1 and CDR2 sequences are MNHEY and SVGEGT. The J segment lost 8 bases and the V segment lost 5 bases, leaving 5 bases of the junction unmatched. There are 13 residues in the CDR3. This CDR3 reads CASSLDRVKPQHF. In DNA, the CDR3 is TGTGCCAGCAGTCTGGACAGGGTGAAGCCCCAGCATTTT.

This clonotype has a handful of counts. This chain uses TRBV29-1 with TRBJ2-7, with TRBD2 matching over 8 bases. V shed 1 base and J 4 bases; nucleotides not matched to a gene: 9. The germline V gene has CDR1 SQVTM and CDR2 ANQGSEA. The CDR3 extends over 15 amino acids. The CDR3, as DNA: TGCAGCGTTGAAGGCGAGGCGGGGGGAGGGTACGAGCAGTACTTC. Residues: CSVEGEAGGGYEQYF.

The chain recombines TRBV20-1 with TRBJ1-4; 8 positions match TRBD1. Looked up from germline, CDR1 is DFQATT and CDR2 is SNEGSKA (reference sequence). The CDR3 totals 15 residues. V lost 1 base to trimming and J lost 0 bases; unmatched junction nucleotides: 1. The CDR3 region is CSARATGATNEKLFF. The CDR3 DNA reads TGCAGTGCTAGAGCGACAGGGGCAACTAATGAAAAACTGTTTTTT.

V gene TRBV20-1 combines with J gene TRBJ2-4; D remains ambiguous. V was trimmed by 0 bases and J by 0 bases, leaving 6 bases between them. The CDR3 consists of 14 residues. The germline V gene has CDR1 DFQATT and CDR2 SNEGSKA (reference sequence). CDR3 sequence (DNA): TGCAGTGCTAGAGATGGGGTAGCCAAAAACATTCAGTACTTC. This codes for CSARDGVAKNIQYF.

The chain recombines TRBV19 with TRBJ2-7, with a tentative D call TRBD2 (5 bases). The CDR3 runs 13 residues. Looked up from germline, CDR1 is LNHDA and CDR2 is SQIVND (reference sequence). Trimming cost V 0 bases and J 6 bases, with 9 bases left between them. CDR3 residues: CASSIEVEGEQYF. CDR3 nucleotide sequence: TGTGCCAGTAGTATAGAAGTAGAGGGCGAGCAGTACTTC.

This CDR3 reads CASSSGTGSNYGYTF. In DNA form, the CDR3 reads TGTGCCAGCAGTTCCGGGACAGGGTCTAACTATGGCTACACCTTC. The J gene is TRBJ1-2, the V gene TRBV7-2; TRBD1 agrees at 9 bases. Germline-derived CDR1 and CDR2 are SGHTA and FQGNSA. The length of the CDR3 is 15 residues. V lost 6 bases and J lost 0; bases outside the gene matches: 5. Full variable domain (outside the CDR3, taken from reference TRBV7-2 and TRBJ1-2): GAGVSQSPSNKVTEKGKDVELRCDPISGHTALYWYRQSLGQGLEFLIYFQGNSAPDKSGLPSDRFSAERTGGSVSTLTIQRTQQEDSAVYLCASSSGTGSNYGYTFGSGTRLTVV.

A few counts support this clonotype. This chain links TRBV5-4 with TRBJ2-7; D remains unclear. Trimming removed 0 bases at V and 3 bases at J, with 16 bases between. This CDR3 spans 16 amino acids. Germline CDR1 is SGHNT and CDR2 is YYREEE (reference sequence). CDR3 protein: CASSLGTETALYEQYF. The DNA for the CDR3 is TGTGCCAGCAGCTTGGGTACCGAGACCGCACTCTACGAGCAGTACTTC.

This clonotype came up many times. This rearrangement joins TRBV7-2 to TRBJ1-5, with D possibly being TRBD1 (5 bases). Germline CDR1 is SGHTA and CDR2 is FQGNSA. The germline V and J ends were trimmed by 4 bases and 9 bases, with 7 bases remaining between them. The CDR3 runs to 11 residues. Here the CDR3 reads CASSSGGPQHF. The DNA for the CDR3 is TGTGCCAGCAGCTCCGGGGGGCCCCAGCATTTT.

This clonotype was observed at least ten times. V is TRBV12-3 or TRBV12-4 and J is TRBJ2-4; TRBD1 aligns across 10 bases. The CDR3 runs to 14 residues. Unmatched junction bases numbered 1, after V lost 5 bases and J lost 3 bases. This CDR3 is CASSRTGGKNIQYF. The CDR3 DNA is TGTGCCAGCAGTCGGACAGGGGGCAAAAACATTCAGTACTTC.

This chain connects TRBV12-3 or TRBV12-4 to TRBJ1-1; D remains ambiguous. Trimming removed 6 bases from V and 3 bases from J, with 11 bases in between. CDR3 length equals 13 residues. The CDR3 reads CASSWVEDTEAFF. CDR3 coding DNA: TGTGCCAGCAGCTGGGTAGAGGACACTGAAGCTTTCTTT.

The chain has TRBV2 and TRBJ2-3, with 7 bases fitting TRBD2. Trimming removed 4 bases from V and 5 bases from J; junction bases left unmatched: 6. Germline CDR1 and CDR2: SNHLY and FYNNEI. CDR3 length: 14 residues. The CDR3 coding sequence is TGTGCCAGCAGTGTAGACCTAGCGGTAGATACGCAGTATTTT. This encodes CASSVDLAVDTQYF.